The clone carrying this T cell receptor beta chain was counted a few times. The antigen is unknown. This CDR3 is 13 amino acids long. Trimming stripped 11 bases from V and 3 bases from J, with 16 bases between. Germline V gene lookup returns CDR1 SEHNR and CDR2 FQNEAQ (reference sequence). The sample is drawn from a study of cytomegalovirus exposure and HLA in healthy donors. Notes on the study in general: It emerged from a later analysis that several of the most significant clusters appeared to be linked to common viral pathogens. A cluster of highly shared sequence variants was likely a sequencing artifact. Follow-up analysis later connected one missense variant in DCLRE1C with trimming of TCR beta V- and J-genes. Associated with cytomegalovirus, according to the listing, were 150 to 200 TCR beta chains.

The primer mix had 60 Vbeta and 13 Jbeta primers. The repertoire was sequenced with immunoSEQ multiplex PCR; TCRdb's copy has only in-frame clones and lacks some. The sample holds some 93,000 clones, around three fifths seen once. The receptor was isolated from a boy under 18 in good health and CMV-seropositive. The V call is TRBV7-9, the J call TRBJ1-1; weak D call: TRBD1 (6 bases). Sequenced sample: PBMCs. Written as DNA, the CDR3 is TGTGCCCAAGGGGGAGGGGACGACACTGAAGCTTTCTTT. Amino acid sequence: CAQGGGDDTEAFF.